A selection of T cell receptor beta chains follows, all from one sample in a study of molecular identifiers for immune sequencing clone quantification. Using its own MiXCR run on the PCR reads, TCRdb lists one record per CDR3 protein. The table records 65,000 or so distinct CDR3 sequences, under 20% of them present only once. Input material: naive CD8+ T cells from blood, with Jurkat cell RNA spiked in. These TCRs come from a human donor in good health. Some libraries in this study had Jurkat cell RNA spiked in. Both conserved end residues are part of each CDR3. D genes are given only for firm matches. Rows may omit the clone size; those that give it use once, few, many or a size class.

V gene: TRBV12-3/TRBV12-4; J gene: TRBJ2-1; D gene: .; clone size: .; CDR3 protein: CASTPRGAPSYNEQFF; CDR3 DNA: TGTGCCAGCACCCCACGTGGAGCCCCCTCCTACAATGAGCAGTTCTTC
V gene: TRBV19; J gene: TRBJ2-4; D gene: TRBD1; clone size: many; CDR3 protein: CASSTGGAETTKNIQYF; CDR3 DNA: TGTGCCAGTAGTACAGGGGGCGCCGAGACAACCAAAAACATTCAGTACTTC
V gene: TRBV30; J gene: TRBJ1-2; D gene: .; clone size: many; CDR3 protein: CAWSAEPGVENGYTF; CDR3 DNA: TGTGCCTGGAGCGCCGAGCCAGGGGTAGAAAATGGCTACACCTTC
V gene: TRBV5-1; J gene: TRBJ2-6; D gene: .; clone size: .; CDR3 protein: CASSLAVVTGANVLTF; CDR3 DNA: TGCGCCAGCAGCTTGGCCGTTGTAACTGGGGCCAACGTCCTGACTTTC
V gene: TRBV5-1; J gene: TRBJ1-1; D gene: TRBD1; clone size: many; CDR3 protein: CASSLASQGVTEAFF; CDR3 DNA: TGCGCCAGCAGCTTGGCCAGCCAGGGGGTTACTGAAGCTTTCTTT
V gene: TRBV28; J gene: TRBJ2-2; D gene: .; clone size: many; CDR3 protein: CASSSPFTGTEGPPNTGELFF; CDR3 DNA: TGTGCCAGCAGTTCCCCCTTTACCGGGACTGAGGGCCCCCCAAACACCGGGGAGCTGTTTTTT
V gene: TRBV7-6; J gene: TRBJ2-7; D gene: TRBD1; clone size: many; CDR3 protein: CASSLARGTGFYEQYF; CDR3 DNA: TGTGCCAGCAGCTTAGCAAGGGGGACAGGGTTTTACGAGCAGTACTTC
V gene: TRBV6-1; J gene: TRBJ2-7; D gene: .; clone size: many; CDR3 protein: CASSEELQEDYEQYF; CDR3 DNA: TGTGCCAGCAGTGAAGAGTTACAAGAGGACTACGAGCAGTACTTC
V gene: TRBV27; J gene: TRBJ2-5; D gene: TRBD1; clone size: many; CDR3 protein: CASSWTGEETQYF; CDR3 DNA: TGTGCCAGCAGTTGGACAGGGGAAGAGACCCAGTACTTC
V gene: TRBV15; J gene: TRBJ2-1; D gene: .; clone size: .; CDR3 protein: CATSSSNNEQFF; CDR3 DNA: TGTGCCACCAGCTCTAGCAACAATGAGCAGTTCTTC
V gene: TRBV7-2; J gene: TRBJ2-3; D gene: .; clone size: .; CDR3 protein: CASSDRRVAVWPDTQYF; CDR3 DNA: TGTGCCAGCAGCGACCGGAGGGTGGCTGTGTGGCCAGATACGCAGTATTTT
V gene: TRBV7-9; J gene: TRBJ1-1; D gene: .; clone size: .; CDR3 protein: CASSPSPGNTEAFF; CDR3 DNA: TGTGCCAGCAGCCCTAGTCCGGGGAACACTGAAGCTTTCTTT
V gene: TRBV2; J gene: TRBJ1-6; D gene: .; clone size: .; CDR3 protein: CASRGRVNSPLHF; CDR3 DNA: TGTGCCAGCAGAGGACGGGTTAATTCACCCCTCCACTTT
V gene: TRBV4-1; J gene: TRBJ1-1; D gene: TRBD1; clone size: many; CDR3 protein: CASSHETGSGFTEAFF; CDR3 DNA: TGCGCCAGCAGCCACGAGACAGGGAGTGGGTTCACTGAAGCTTTCTTT
V gene: TRBV11-2; J gene: TRBJ2-3; D gene: .; clone size: many; CDR3 protein: CASSRYGQTSTDTQYF; CDR3 DNA: TGTGCCAGCAGCCGATACGGACAGACAAGCACAGATACGCAGTATTTT
V gene: TRBV29-1; J gene: TRBJ2-7; D gene: TRBD2; clone size: many; CDR3 protein: CSVMEGGLAGEGDAGTRGYEQYF; CDR3 DNA: TGCAGCGTCATGGAGGGGGGACTAGCGGGAGAGGGAGACGCGGGGACCCGAGGGTACGAGCAGTACTTC
V gene: TRBV7-6; J gene: TRBJ2-7; D gene: TRBD2; clone size: .; CDR3 protein: CASSLLAGGFGEQYF; CDR3 DNA: TGTGCCAGCAGCTTATTAGCGGGAGGGTTCGGCGAGCAGTACTTC
V gene: TRBV29-1; J gene: TRBJ1-1; D gene: .; clone size: many; CDR3 protein: CSVEDGLTEAFF; CDR3 DNA: TGCAGCGTTGAAGATGGGCTGACTGAAGCTTTCTTT
V gene: TRBV4-1; J gene: TRBJ2-5; D gene: TRBD2; clone size: many; CDR3 protein: CASSQVTGGETQYF; CDR3 DNA: TGCGCCAGCAGCCAAGTAACGGGAGGAGAGACCCAGTACTTC
V gene: TRBV7-9; J gene: TRBJ2-2; D gene: .; clone size: .; CDR3 protein: CASSGGLPGELFF; CDR3 DNA: TGTGCCAGCTCCGGGGGGCTACCCGGGGAGCTGTTTTTT
V gene: TRBV28; J gene: TRBJ1-3; D gene: TRBD1; clone size: .; CDR3 protein: CASSLYTGGSGNTIYF; CDR3 DNA: TGTGCCAGCAGTTTATATACAGGGGGCTCTGGAAACACCATATATTTT
V gene: TRBV12-5; J gene: TRBJ2-7; D gene: .; clone size: .; CDR3 protein: CASGLVLTGAQDVREQYF; CDR3 DNA: TGTGCTAGTGGTTTGGTACTAACGGGGGCACAGGATGTCCGCGAGCAGTACTTC
V gene: TRBV21-1; J gene: TRBJ2-7; D gene: .; clone size: many; CDR3 protein: CASSKVGGHLDRQRAGPYEQYF; CDR3 DNA: TGTGCCAGCAGCAAAGTGGGGGGACACCTGGATCGCCAAAGGGCGGGGCCCTACGAGCAGTACTTC
V gene: TRBV30; J gene: TRBJ2-3; D gene: .; clone size: many; CDR3 protein: CAWRAAFPDTQYF; CDR3 DNA: TGTGCCTGGAGGGCGGCGTTCCCAGATACGCAGTATTTT
V gene: TRBV9; J gene: TRBJ2-3; D gene: TRBD2; clone size: .; CDR3 protein: CASSSGLAGGLDTQYF; CDR3 DNA: TGTGCCAGCAGCTCGGGACTAGCGGGTGGTTTGGATACGCAGTATTTT
V gene: TRBV4-1; J gene: TRBJ1-1; D gene: .; clone size: many; CDR3 protein: CASSQGSNPFEAFF; CDR3 DNA: TGCGCCAGCAGCCAAGGCTCTAATCCTTTTGAAGCTTTCTTT
V gene: TRBV6-2/TRBV6-3; J gene: TRBJ1-1; D gene: TRBD1; clone size: many; CDR3 protein: CASRLWDRKTNTEAFF; CDR3 DNA: TGTGCCAGCAGACTGTGGGACAGAAAGACGAACACTGAAGCTTTCTTT
V gene: TRBV14; J gene: TRBJ2-5; D gene: .; clone size: many; CDR3 protein: CASSQVGLEAEQETQYF; CDR3 DNA: TGTGCCAGCAGCCAAGTGGGTCTGGAGGCGGAACAAGAGACCCAGTACTTC
V gene: TRBV7-7; J gene: TRBJ2-1; D gene: TRBD2; clone size: many; CDR3 protein: CASSPGLAANNEQFF; CDR3 DNA: TGTGCCAGCAGCCCGGGACTAGCGGCTAACAATGAGCAGTTCTTC
V gene: TRBV7-6; J gene: TRBJ1-1; D gene: .; clone size: few; CDR3 protein: CASSLHRASTEAFF; CDR3 DNA: TGTGCCAGCAGCTTACACAGGGCCTCCACTGAAGCTTTCTTT
V gene: TRBV29-1; J gene: TRBJ2-7; D gene: .; clone size: once; CDR3 protein: CSGAGGGLGEQYF; CDR3 DNA: TGCAGCGGGGCAGGGGGGGGACTGGGCGAGCAGTACTTC
V gene: TRBV29-1; J gene: TRBJ2-1; D gene: TRBD2; clone size: many; CDR3 protein: CSVDVQTSGNEQFF; CDR3 DNA: TGCAGCGTTGATGTTCAGACTAGCGGCAATGAGCAGTTCTTC
V gene: TRBV4-2; J gene: TRBJ1-1; D gene: .; clone size: many; CDR3 protein: CASSQDRGYDTEAFF; CDR3 DNA: TGTGCCAGCAGCCAAGACAGGGGTTATGACACTGAAGCTTTCTTT
V gene: TRBV20-1; J gene: TRBJ2-7; D gene: TRBD2; clone size: many; CDR3 protein: CSAPGTSGLYEQYF; CDR3 DNA: TGCAGTGCTCCGGGGACTAGCGGACTCTACGAGCAGTACTTC
V gene: TRBV9; J gene: TRBJ1-1; D gene: .; clone size: many; CDR3 protein: CASSVLTGNTEAFF; CDR3 DNA: TGTGCCAGCAGTGTACTAACGGGAAACACTGAAGCTTTCTTT
V gene: TRBV5-6; J gene: TRBJ1-3; D gene: .; clone size: .; CDR3 protein: CASSYGLSSGNTIYF; CDR3 DNA: TGTGCCAGCAGCTACGGACTGAGCTCTGGAAACACCATATATTTT
V gene: TRBV20-1; J gene: TRBJ2-7; D gene: .; clone size: many; CDR3 protein: CSARQSETYEQYF; CDR3 DNA: TGCAGTGCAAGACAGTCGGAAACCTACGAGCAGTACTTC
V gene: TRBV5-1; J gene: TRBJ2-5; D gene: .; clone size: .; CDR3 protein: CASSLEDRQETQYF; CDR3 DNA: TGCGCCAGCAGCTTGGAAGACAGGCAAGAGACCCAGTACTTC
V gene: TRBV9; J gene: TRBJ2-1; D gene: TRBD2; clone size: .; CDR3 protein: CASQREAYNEQFF; CDR3 DNA: TGTGCCAGCCAGCGGGAAGCCTACAATGAGCAGTTCTTC
V gene: TRBV7-2; J gene: TRBJ2-3; D gene: .; clone size: many; CDR3 protein: CASSLDPTDTQYF; CDR3 DNA: TGTGCCAGCAGCCTCGACCCCACAGATACGCAGTATTTT
V gene: TRBV30; J gene: TRBJ2-7; D gene: .; clone size: many; CDR3 protein: CALTPISEVYEQYF; CDR3 DNA: TGTGCCTTAACCCCCATTAGCGAGGTCTACGAGCAGTACTTC
V gene: TRBV30; J gene: TRBJ2-5; D gene: TRBD2; clone size: many; CDR3 protein: CAWNRAGLAGETQYF; CDR3 DNA: TGTGCCTGGAATCGTGCGGGACTAGCGGGAGAGACCCAGTACTTC
V gene: TRBV25-1; J gene: TRBJ2-3; D gene: TRBD2; clone size: .; CDR3 protein: CASSPFRLAGITDTQYF; CDR3 DNA: TGTGCCAGCAGTCCCTTCCGACTAGCGGGAATCACAGATACGCAGTATTTT
V gene: TRBV6-6; J gene: TRBJ2-1; D gene: .; clone size: many; CDR3 protein: CASKLGSQIPYNEQFF; CDR3 DNA: TGTGCCAGCAAATTAGGGTCCCAGATACCGTACAATGAGCAGTTCTTC
V gene: TRBV9; J gene: TRBJ2-3; D gene: TRBD2; clone size: many; CDR3 protein: CASSVDGGSLFGTDTQYF; CDR3 DNA: TGTGCCAGCAGCGTAGATGGCGGGAGTCTATTTGGCACAGATACGCAGTATTTT
V gene: TRBV6-2/TRBV6-3; J gene: TRBJ2-3; D gene: TRBD2; clone size: many; CDR3 protein: CASSGPLTSGSSDTQYF; CDR3 DNA: TGTGCCAGCAGCGGCCCCTTAACTAGCGGGAGTAGCGATACGCAGTATTTT
V gene: TRBV3-1; J gene: TRBJ2-1; D gene: .; clone size: many; CDR3 protein: CASSAPGLTPTYNEQFF; CDR3 DNA: TGTGCCAGCAGCGCACCGGGGCTCACCCCGACCTACAATGAGCAGTTCTTC
V gene: TRBV4-3; J gene: TRBJ2-7; D gene: TRBD2; clone size: few; CDR3 protein: CASSQVGPAGSREQYF; CDR3 DNA: TGCGCCAGCAGCCAAGTGGGGCCAGCGGGATCGCGAGAGCAGTACTTC
V gene: TRBV7-7; J gene: TRBJ2-3; D gene: TRBD2; clone size: many; CDR3 protein: CASSPGLATDTQYF; CDR3 DNA: TGTGCCAGCAGCCCGGGACTAGCAACAGATACGCAGTATTTT
V gene: TRBV15; J gene: TRBJ2-7; D gene: TRBD1; clone size: few; CDR3 protein: CATSSLEIGGRFGAYEQYF; CDR3 DNA: TGTGCCACCAGCAGCCTAGAAATAGGGGGCCGCTTTGGAGCCTACGAGCAGTACTTC
V gene: TRBV20-1; J gene: TRBJ2-1; D gene: .; clone size: few; CDR3 protein: CSARGRLGTHNEQFF; CDR3 DNA: TGCAGTGCTAGAGGCCGACTCGGGACCCACAATGAGCAGTTCTTC
V gene: TRBV7-6; J gene: TRBJ2-7; D gene: .; clone size: many; CDR3 protein: CASSPTQRTYEQYF; CDR3 DNA: TGTGCCAGCAGCCCTACGCAGCGGACCTACGAGCAGTACTTC
V gene: TRBV19; J gene: TRBJ2-2; D gene: .; clone size: many; CDR3 protein: CASSFGTHTGELFF; CDR3 DNA: TGTGCCAGTAGTTTCGGGACACACACCGGGGAGCTGTTTTTT